The 19 T cell receptor beta chains reported below all come from one sample, sequenced in a study of OX40 agonist ivuxolimab in advanced cancers. Some clones are missing from TCRdb's copy, which holds only in-frame ones; the method was immunoSEQ multiplex PCR. The data hold roughly 60,000 clones, with around four fifths observed a single time. This specimen consisted of CD4+ or CD8+ T cells sorted from blood, obtained in a trial of the OX40 agonist ivuxolimab. The source of these receptors is an adult with an advanced solid tumor such as melanoma, head and neck, liver or kidney cancer.

This clone came up once. Here the CDR3 DNA reads TGTGCCTGGAGTCCCATTGTTGGCTACACCTTC. The encoded protein is CAWSPIVGYTF. This sequence joins TRBV30 and TRBJ1-2; D not resolved. V lost 2 bases to trimming and J lost 7 bases, with 8 bases between them. Germline values: CDR1 GTSNPN, CDR2 SVGIG (reference sequence). This CDR3 is 11 amino acids long.

This rearrangement joins TRBV29-1 to TRBJ2-1, with TRBD1 identical over 7 bases. Per germline, CDR1 SQVTM and CDR2 ANQGSEA. V was clipped by 7 bases and J by 4 bases; unmatched bases: 7. The CDR3 has 13 amino acids. DNA for the CDR3: TGCAGCGCCCGGGACAGCGCTTACAATGAGCAGTTCTTC. It translates to CSARDSAYNEQFF.

CDR3 sequence (DNA): TGTGCCAGCAGCATCTCCTACGAGCAGTACTTC. Translating it yields CASSISYEQYF. This sequence joins TRBV2 and TRBJ2-7; D gene uncertain. Germline-derived CDR1 and CDR2 are SNHLY and FYNNEI. There are 11 residues in the CDR3. Deletions cut 6 bases from V and 0 bases from J, with 3 bases between.

J is TRBJ2-4 and V is TRBV7-9, with D perhaps assigned TRBD1 or TRBD2 (6 bases each). V lost 5 bases, J lost 1 base, and 24 bases lay in between. CDR3 length: 19 residues. The germline V gene has CDR1 SEHNR and CDR2 FQNEAQ (reference sequence). DNA of the CDR3: TGTGCCAGCAGCCACCAGGGAGGAAGGGGGTTTGGGGCCAAAAACATTCAGTACTTC. Translation: CASSHQGGRGFGAKNIQYF.

The count of this clone is one. The V gene is TRBV5-1, the J gene TRBJ1-2; perhaps TRBD1 as D (6 bases). Germline loops: CDR1 SGHRS, CDR2 YFSETQ. The CDR3 has 14 amino acids. The V and J ends lost 4 bases and 4 bases respectively, with 14 bases between them. CDR3 bases: TGCGCCAGCAGCGCAAACCGACAGGTCTATGGCTACACCTTC. Translated, it gives CASSANRQVYGYTF.

V and J are TRBV4-1 and TRBJ1-1, with unresolved D. CDR3 length equals 12 residues. Germline lookup yields CDR1 MGHRA and CDR2 YSYEKL. The ends were cut back, 1 base at V and 3 bases at J, with 3 bases in the middle. The CDR3 sequence: CASSQGDTEAFF. The DNA for the CDR3 is TGCGCCAGCAGCCAAGGAGACACTGAAGCTTTCTTT.

The chain links TRBV4-1 to TRBJ1-6; D not resolved. V dropped 2 bases and J dropped 0 bases, with 11 bases sitting between them. Germline values: CDR1 MGHRA, CDR2 YSYEKL. CDR3 size: 17 residues. Here the CDR3 reads CASSQTTGSSYNSPLHF. The CDR3 nucleotides read TGCGCCAGCAGCCAAACGACCGGAAGCTCCTATAATTCACCCCTCCACTTT.

This clone was observed a handful of times. The V call is TRBV4-1, the J call TRBJ2-6, with D possibly TRBD1 on 6 matching bases. This CDR3 comprises 19 residues. Looked up from germline, CDR1 is MGHRA and CDR2 is YSYEKL. With 1 base removed from V and 2 bases from J, the gap between germline ends came to 18 bases. This CDR3 reads CASSQVSSGRGTGANVLTF. The CDR3 nucleotides are TGCGCCAGCAGCCAAGTCTCTTCGGGCAGGGGAACTGGGGCCAACGTCCTGACTTTC.

The rearrangement joins TRBV30 to TRBJ1-5, with 9 bases lining up with TRBD1. The CDR3 covers 14 residues. With V trimmed by 1 base and J by 4 bases, 2 bases remained unmatched. The V gene's germline CDR1 is GTSNPN and CDR2 SVGIG (reference sequence). CDR3 protein: CAWSEGQGNQPQHF. In nucleotides, the CDR3 is TGTGCCTGGAGTGAAGGACAGGGGAATCAGCCCCAGCATTTT.

The V and J genes are TRBV6-6 and TRBJ2-5; 8 bases fit TRBD2. The CDR3 length is 15 residues. The V gene end was trimmed by 0 bases and the J gene end by 5 bases; junction bases not matched to a gene: 5. The germline gives CDR1 MNHNY, CDR2 SVGAGI (reference sequence). The CDR3 here is CASSYSLAGSETQYF. The DNA of the CDR3 is TGTGCCAGCAGTTACTCGCTAGCGGGCTCTGAGACCCAGTACTTC.

The CDR3 here is CASRSGRTYNEQFF. For the CDR3, the DNA is TGTGCCAGCAGGAGCGGGAGAACCTACAATGAGCAGTTCTTC. The chain links TRBV2 to TRBJ2-1; 8 bases map to TRBD2. V was pared by 6 bases and J by 2 bases, with 3 bases of the junction left unmatched. The CDR3 is 14 amino acids. Germline V gene data show CDR1 as SNHLY and CDR2 as FYNNEI.

In its sample, this clone was seen a few times. The CDR3 DNA is TGTGCTAGTGGTTTGTTGCTCTGGCAGGGGGATACTTATAGCAATCAGCCCCAGCATTTT. This gives the protein CASGLLLWQGDTYSNQPQHF. The chain combines TRBV12-5 with TRBJ1-5; 7 bases map to TRBD1. The V and J ends lost 2 bases and 0 bases, in that order; junction bases with no gene match: 16. Germline lookup yields CDR1 LGHNT and CDR2 FRNRAP. This CDR3 is 20 amino acids long.

The chain uses TRBV5-1 and TRBJ1-6; D gene uncertain. In germline, CDR1 is SGHRS, CDR2 YFSETQ. The CDR3 loop spans 16 amino acids. V shed 7 bases and J shed 7 bases, with 21 bases lying between them. As DNA, the CDR3 is TGCGCCAGCTCCCAAACGGCCCCTCGGTACAATTCACCCCTCCACTTT. Its protein product is CASSQTAPRYNSPLHF.

The gene calls are TRBV6-5 and TRBJ1-5; D uncertain. The CDR3 runs 15 residues. Germline lookup yields CDR1 MNHEY and CDR2 SVGAGI. The V end lost 6 bases, the J end lost 0 bases, and 12 bases lay between the germline ends. The CDR3 coding sequence is TGTGCCAGCAGGCCAACAAGTTATAGCAATCAGCCCCAGCATTTT. This codes for CASRPTSYSNQPQHF.

By sample share, this clone is medium-sized (0.01 to 0.1%). The rearrangement uses TRBV4-1 and TRBJ2-7; the match to TRBD1 covers 10 bases. J gave up 1 base and V 4 bases, and 10 bases lay outside the gene matches. Looked up from germline, CDR1 is MGHRA and CDR2 is YSYEKL. The CDR3 loop spans 17 amino acids. The CDR3 loop reads CASSPQTGGLGSYEQYF. In nucleotides, the CDR3 is TGCGCCAGCAGCCCCCAGACAGGGGGCTTGGGTTCCTACGAGCAGTACTTC.

This clone was seen a single time. The chain employs TRBV28 and TRBJ1-4; D possibly corresponds to TRBD1 (5 bases). Germline CDR1 reads MDHEN; CDR2 reads SYDVKM. The CDR3 consists of 16 residues. The V gene lost 7 bases and the J gene lost 8 bases, with 23 bases spanning the gap. The CDR3 DNA sequence: TGTGCCAGCAACGGCGACATAGGGGTTGTCCCGGAAAAACTGTTTTTT. Translating gives CASNGDIGVVPEKLFF. The variable domain in full, with the rest retrieved from reference TRBV28 and TRBJ1-4, is DVKVTQSSRYLVKRTGEKVFLECVQDMDHENMFWYRQDPGLGLRLIYFSYDVKMKEKGDIPEGYSVSREKKERFSLILESASTNQTSMYLCASNGDIGVVPEKLFFGSGTQLSVL.

V is TRBV2 and J is TRBJ2-7, with 11 nucleotides matching TRBD2. CDR1 is SNHLY, CDR2 FYNNEI, per germline. V shed 8 bases, J shed 0 bases, and the junction held 18 bases outside the gene matches. The CDR3 covers 19 residues. The CDR3, as DNA: TGTGCCAGCGAAGGAATAATTGGACTAGCGGGCCAGAGCTCCTACGAGCAGTACTTC. Protein: CASEGIIGLAGQSSYEQYF.

The chain links TRBV4-1 to TRBJ2-7; D not certain. The length of the CDR3 is 12 residues. Germline CDR1 is MGHRA and CDR2 is YSYEKL. Between the trimmed V and J ends, which lost 8 bases and 4 bases, there was a span of 12 bases. The CDR3 DNA is TGCGCCAGCTTCCACTTGGGTTACGAGCAGTACTTC. It is translated as CASFHLGYEQYF.

This chain links TRBV6-5 with TRBJ2-7; D is possibly TRBD1 or TRBD2 (5 bases each). Trimming took off 0 bases at V and 3 bases at J, with 6 bases between the two ends. The V gene's germline CDR1 is MNHEY and CDR2 SVGAGI. The CDR3 spans 13 residues. The CDR3 spells CASSYSRGYEQYF. The CDR3 bases are TGTGCCAGCAGTTACTCGAGGGGCTACGAGCAGTACTTC.